One and the same sample provided the 5 T cell receptor beta chains below, sequenced in a study of control samples from healthy donors and cancer patients. Generated by immunoSEQ multiplex PCR, the TCRdb table keeps only in-frame clones and is missing some. Found here are about 96,000 clones, more than 80% of them singletons; the top ten hold around 8.2%. The material sequenced was blood. These receptors were taken from a man aged 18 to 29 in good health.

Only one count was recorded for this clone. V is TRBV5-4 and J is TRBJ2-3, with TRBD2 identical over 9 bases. This CDR3 region has 17 residues. J was trimmed by 6 bases and V by 0 bases; bases with no gene match: 11. From germline, CDR1 is SGHNT and CDR2 YYREEE (reference sequence). The CDR3 DNA reads as TGTGCCAGCAGCTTGGGTGATCGGCGGGGGGGCCCTGATACGCAGTATTTT. It codes for CASSLGDRRGGPDTQYF.

The chain has TRBV4-1 and TRBJ1-1; TRBD1 is a possible D gene (5 bases). The CDR3 runs 14 residues. Germline V lookup: CDR1 MGHRA, CDR2 YSYEKL. The V end lost 6 bases, the J end lost 4 bases, and 15 bases lay between the germline ends. The CDR3 loop reads CASRDVPGGTEAFF. For the CDR3, the DNA is TGCGCCAGCAGGGACGTTCCGGGGGGCACTGAAGCTTTCTTT.

This clone appeared a single time. V and J are TRBV4-1 and TRBJ1-4, with a weak D call TRBD1 (6 bases). V lost 6 bases and J lost 0, with 11 bases in between. This CDR3 region has 15 residues. From germline, CDR1 is MGHRA and CDR2 YSYEKL. The CDR3 nucleotides are TGCGCCAGCAGTCAGGGGCTGTCAACTAATGAAAAACTGTTTTTT. Its protein product is CASSQGLSTNEKLFF.

V and J are TRBV7-9 and TRBJ1-2; 9 bases are a match to TRBD1. J lost 8 bases, V lost 2 bases, and 9 bases had no gene match. The CDR3 runs to 15 residues. Germline CDR1 SEHNR, CDR2 FQNEAQ (reference sequence). The CDR3 is CASSLSQTGQGGYTF. The CDR3 DNA reads TGTGCCAGCAGCTTATCACAAACGGGACAGGGCGGCTACACCTTC.

The chain is built from TRBV5-6 and TRBJ1-2; TRBD1 matches 9 bases. Trimming at V came to 3 bases and at J to 5 bases, leaving 5 bases not matched to a gene. Germline CDR1 is SGHDT and CDR2 is YYEEEE. CDR3 length: 14 amino acids. The CDR3 sequence: CASSYVDRGYGYTF. CDR3 coding DNA: TGTGCCAGCAGCTACGTGGACAGGGGTTATGGCTACACCTTC.